What follows are 15 T cell receptor beta chains derived from one specimen sequenced in a study of cytomegalovirus exposure and HLA in healthy donors. Primers included in the PCR were 60 Vbeta and 13 Jbeta primers. Libraries were prepared by immunoSEQ multiplex PCR; TCRdb keeps only in-frame clonotypes and omits some of them. Of approximately 190,000 clones listed, about 85% are singletons. Input material: PBMCs. All receptors come from a middle-aged man in good health and CMV-seronegative.

This clone has only a few counts. The chain couples TRBV5-8 to TRBJ1-5; no clear D. V lost 2 bases and J 5 bases, leaving 14 bases between the germline ends. This CDR3 is built from 15 residues. CDR1 and CDR2 from the germline V gene are SGHTS and YDEGEE. The CDR3 here is CASSFYLGADQPQHF. The CDR3 nucleotides read TGTGCCAGCAGCTTCTACCTTGGAGCGGATCAGCCCCAGCATTTT. The whole variable domain, filled in from reference TRBV5-8 and TRBJ1-5, reads EAGVTQSPTHLIKTRGQQATLRCSPISGHTSVYWYQQALGLGLQFLLWYDEGEERNRGNFPPRFSGRQFPNYSSELNVNALELEDSALYLCASSFYLGADQPQHFGDGTRLSIL.

CDR3 protein: CASRAGRTAYNEQFF. CDR3 in DNA: TGTGCCAGCAGAGCCGGGAGGACGGCTTACAATGAGCAGTTCTTC. The V gene is TRBV6-5, the J gene TRBJ2-1, with 7 bases identical to TRBD2. The CDR3 consists of 15 residues. V trimming: 6 bases; J trimming: 4 bases; junction bases outside the gene matches: 9. Germline values: CDR1 MNHEY, CDR2 SVGAGI.

This chain connects TRBV21-1 to TRBJ1-5; the table gives TRBD1 as D, unverified against the DNA. TRBV21-1 is recorded as a pseudogene. The CDR3 covers 17 residues. Written as DNA, the CDR3 is TGTGCCAGCAGCACCCTTGGGGGACAGGCCTTGAGTGGGCCCCAGCATTTT. Amino acids: CASSTLGGQALSGPQHF.

This clone has just a few counts. CDR3 residues: CASSYSGVSSPLHF. CDR3 sequence (DNA): TGTGCCAGCAGCTACTCAGGGGTATCCTCACCCCTCCACTTT. This chain joins TRBV7-2 and TRBJ1-6, with D possibly TRBD1 on 6 matching bases. V gave up 4 bases and J gave up 10 bases, with 14 bases separating them. From germline, CDR1 is SGHTA and CDR2 FQGNSA. CDR3 length: 14 residues.

The chain recombines TRBV5-1 with TRBJ2-1; possibly TRBD1 for D (6 bases). CDR1 SGHRS and CDR2 YFSETQ come from the germline V gene. The V end was cut by 9 bases, the J end by 6 bases, with 19 bases between. This CDR3 has 14 residues. The CDR3 DNA reads TGCGCCACGTCCCACACAGGGCTGGGCAATGAGCAGTTCTTC. It encodes CATSHTGLGNEQFF. Drawing the rest from reference TRBV5-1 and TRBJ2-1, the complete variable domain is KAGVTQTPRYLIKTRGQQVTLSCSPISGHRSVSWYQQTPGQGLQFLFEYFSETQRNKGNFPGRFSGRQFSNSRSEMNVSTLELGDSALYLCATSHTGLGNEQFFGPGTRLTVL.

V is TRBV6-1 and J is TRBJ2-1; 9 bases agree with TRBD2. V gave up 1 base and J gave up 2 bases; unmatched junction bases: 0. The CDR3 loop spans 15 amino acids. Germline V lookup: CDR1 MNHNS, CDR2 SASEGT. CDR3 bases: TGTGCCAGCAGTGAAGGCGGGGGGGCCTACAATGAGCAGTTCTTC. Amino acids: CASSEGGGAYNEQFF.

This chain connects TRBV6-1 to TRBJ2-7; TRBD2 aligns across 9 bases. The length of the CDR3 is 15 residues. CDR1 MNHNS and CDR2 SASEGT come from the germline V gene. J was trimmed by 6 bases and V by 6 bases; bases with no gene match: 12. The CDR3 nucleotides are TGTGCCAGCAGGGGTCTGGCGGGGGGGACCGGCGAGCAGTACTTC. Translation gives CASRGLAGGTGEQYF.

This clone appeared a single time. This chain uses TRBV2 with TRBJ2-5; possibly TRBD1 for D (5 bases). TRBJ2-7 matches the DNA end more closely, so the J call is doubtful. Germline V gene lookup returns CDR1 SNHLY and CDR2 FYNNEI. The CDR3 length is 12 residues. For the CDR3, the DNA is TGTGCCAGTCGGCAGGGTGTTTTCGAGCAGTACTTC. Amino acid sequence: CASRQGVFEQYF.

This chain uses TRBV20-1 with TRBJ2-1; the D gene is possibly TRBD2 (6 bases). The CDR3 is 10 residues long. Germline CDR1 DFQATT, CDR2 SNEGSKA (reference sequence). Trimming pared 6 bases from V and 13 bases from J, leaving 13 bases between. The CDR3 region has the DNA TGCAGTGCCAGCGCGGGGCAACAGTTCTTC. Protein product: CSASAGQQFF.

This clone was counted between two and nine times. The rearrangement joins TRBV19 to TRBJ2-1, with TRBD2 matching over 9 bases. The CDR3 extends over 16 amino acids. V trimming: 1 base; J trimming: 6 bases; junction bases outside the gene matches: 7. Germline V gene sequence: CDR1 LNHDA, CDR2 SQIVND (reference sequence). The CDR3 DNA reads as TGTGCCAGTAGTATAGGACGGACTAGCGAGCTCAATGAGCAGTTCTTC. It is translated as CASSIGRTSELNEQFF.

The V call is TRBV27, the J call TRBJ1-6, with D possibly matching TRBD1 (6 bases). This CDR3 region has 15 residues. Germline CDR1 reads MNHEY; CDR2 reads SMNVEV (reference sequence). Between the trimmed V and J ends, which lost 6 bases and 0 bases, there was a span of 9 bases. This chain's CDR3 is CASRGASSYNSPLHF. CDR3 nucleotide sequence: TGTGCCAGCAGGGGGGCGAGCTCCTATAATTCACCCCTCCACTTT.

This clone appeared once. The V and J genes are TRBV7-9 and TRBJ2-6, with D perhaps matching TRBD1 (5 bases). CDR3 length: 17 residues. Per the germline V gene, CDR1 is SEHNR and CDR2 is FQNEAQ (reference sequence). The germline V and J ends were trimmed by 3 bases and 0 bases, with 12 bases remaining between them. CDR3 sequence: CASSFKTGSSGANVLTF. CDR3 DNA: TGTGCCAGCAGCTTTAAAACAGGCTCCTCTGGGGCCAACGTCCTGACTTTC.

This CDR3 is CASGSAGANVLTF. The CDR3, as DNA: TGCGCCAGCGGGAGTGCTGGGGCCAACGTCCTGACTTTC. The J gene is TRBJ2-6, the V gene TRBV5-1; D might be TRBD2 (5 bases). The V end was cut by 7 bases, the J end by 2 bases, with 7 bases between. The CDR3 is 13 amino acids. CDR1 is SGHRS and CDR2 is YFSETQ in the germline V gene.

The CDR3: CASSPTGQGANGYTF. Here the CDR3 DNA reads TGCGCCAGCAGCCCTACTGGACAGGGGGCAAATGGCTACACCTTC. V usage is TRBV4-1 and J usage is TRBJ1-2; 11 nucleotides line up with TRBD1. The CDR3 runs to 15 residues. The V gene end was trimmed by 4 bases and the J gene end by 6 bases; junction bases not matched to a gene: 7. The V gene's germline CDR1 is MGHRA and CDR2 YSYEKL.

This chain links TRBV6-5 with TRBJ1-3; D gene ambiguous. The CDR3 extends over 13 amino acids. V was pared by 7 bases and J by 4 bases, with 11 bases between. Looked up from germline, CDR1 is MNHEY and CDR2 is SVGAGI. The CDR3, as DNA: TGTGCCAGCACGAAGGGAGCGGGAAACACCATATATTTT. It translates to CASTKGAGNTIYF.